The rows below give T cell receptor beta chains drawn from one sample of a study of blood T cell repertoires in COVID-19. The repertoire was sequenced with immunoSEQ multiplex PCR; TCRdb's copy has only in-frame clones and lacks some. In the table there are about 99,000 clones, over 85% of which are singletons. Source material: peripheral blood. These TCRs come from an elderly woman in a cohort sampled during active COVID-19. CDR3s include the opening cysteine and the closing phenylalanine or tryptophan. A D gene is named only where the DNA matches it firmly. Size tells how often a clone was seen (once, few, many) or the class of an expanded clone, and some rows leave it out.

CASSFPAIENEQFF,TGTGCCAGCAGCTTTCCCGCAATAGAGAATGAGCAGTTCTTC,-,TRBV5-4,TRBJ2-1,-
CASSETGTGDYEQYF,TGTGCCAGCAGCGAGACCGGGACAGGGGACTACGAGCAGTACTTC,-,TRBV9,TRBJ2-7,TRBD1
CASSLFPRVSSYEQYF,TGTGCCAGCAGTTTATTTCCGAGGGTGAGCTCCTACGAGCAGTACTTC,once,TRBV27,TRBJ2-7,-
CASSLRTGINSPLHF,TGTGCCAGCAGTTTACGTACAGGGATTAATTCACCCCTCCACTTT,-,TRBV27,TRBJ1-6,-
CASSTLAADTQYF,TGTGCCAGCTCAACCCTAGCAGCAGATACGCAGTATTTT,-,TRBV18,TRBJ2-3,-
CASSQEVGGRTEAFF,TGCGCCAGCAGCCAAGAGGTCGGGGGGCGAACTGAAGCTTTCTTT,-,TRBV4-1,TRBJ1-1,-
CASSTGQGAYYEQYF,TGCGCCAGCAGCACGGGACAGGGGGCATACTACGAGCAGTACTTC,many,TRBV5-1,TRBJ2-7,TRBD1
CASSLTSGTDEQFF,TGTGCCAGCTCATTAACTAGCGGGACCGATGAGCAGTTCTTC,-,TRBV18,TRBJ2-1,TRBD2
CASTPGGRYGYTF,TGTGCCAGCACTCCAGGTGGGAGGTATGGCTACACCTTC,-,TRBV3-1/TRBV3-2,TRBJ1-2,-
CASSNLLETTYEQYF,TGCGCCAGCAGCAACTTACTAGAGACCACCTACGAGCAGTACTTC,-,TRBV5-1,TRBJ2-7,-
CASSLDRDSYEQYF,TGCGCCAGCAGCTTGGACAGGGATTCCTACGAGCAGTACTTC,-,TRBV5-1,TRBJ2-7,-
CASSVGGGWSSYNEQFF,TGTGCCAGCAGCGTAGGTGGCGGGTGGAGCTCCTACAATGAGCAGTTCTTC,-,TRBV9,TRBJ2-1,-
CASSRLAGGSYNEQFF,TGTGCCAGCAGCCGACTAGCGGGAGGGTCCTACAATGAGCAGTTCTTC,-,TRBV5-4,TRBJ2-1,TRBD2
CAISTERGVNQPQHF,TGTGCCATCTCTACGGAGAGAGGAGTCAATCAGCCCCAGCATTTT,-,TRBV10-3,TRBJ1-5,-
CASSPRSGNSPLHF,TGTGCCAGCAGCCCCCGGTCAGGGAATTCACCCCTCCACTTT,-,TRBV3-1/TRBV3-2,TRBJ1-6,-
CSSGGGTDTQYF,TGCAGCTCCGGGGGGGGAACAGATACGCAGTATTTT,-,TRBV29-1,TRBJ2-3,TRBD2
CASSPLEGTPSGYTF,TGCGCCAGCAGCCCCCTGGAGGGGACCCCTTCGGGCTACACCTTC,-,TRBV4-1,TRBJ1-2,-
CASSLGSGGTGDTQYF,TGTGCCAGCAGCTTAGGTAGCGGAGGTACGGGAGATACGCAGTATTTT,-,TRBV7-9,TRBJ2-3,-
CASSQPPGGPTNEKLFF,TGTGCCAGCAGCCAACCGCCAGGGGGCCCAACTAATGAAAAACTGTTTTTT,-,TRBV3-1/TRBV3-2,TRBJ1-4,TRBD1
CASSFSTGDQETQYF,TGCGCCAGCAGCTTCTCGACGGGGGACCAAGAGACCCAGTACTTC,-,TRBV5-1,TRBJ2-5,-
CASSDSPGNTIYF,TGTGCTAGCAGCGACTCACCTGGAAACACCATATATTTT,-,TRBV7-7,TRBJ1-3,-
CASGRNNNEQFF,TGTGCCAGCGGGAGGAATAACAATGAGCAGTTCTTC,-,TRBV6-6,TRBJ2-1,-
CASSDRGDPGEKLFF,TGTGCCAGCAGTGACAGGGGGGATCCGGGGGAAAAACTGTTTTTT,-,TRBV6-1,TRBJ1-4,TRBD1
CASSLNLLSGANVLTF,TGTGCCAGCAGTTTAAATCTCCTCTCTGGGGCCAACGTCCTGACTTTC,once,TRBV27,TRBJ2-6,-
CSAGGDYGYTF,TGCAGCGCCGGGGGGGACTATGGCTACACCTTC,-,TRBV29-1,TRBJ1-2,-
CASSMSGGPFDTQYF,TGTGCCAGTAGTATGTCGGGGGGGCCATTTGATACGCAGTATTTT,-,TRBV19,TRBJ2-3,TRBD2
CASSLSRTSGRWETQYF,TGTGCCAGCAGTTTATCAAGGACTAGCGGGAGGTGGGAGACCCAGTACTTC,-,TRBV27,TRBJ2-5,TRBD2
CASSLMAVGTDTQYF,TGTGCCAGCAGCCTGATGGCAGTTGGCACAGATACGCAGTATTTT,-,TRBV28,TRBJ2-3,-
CASSYPGTANYGYTF,TGTGCCAGCAGTTACCCCGGGACAGCTAACTATGGCTACACCTTC,-,TRBV6-6,TRBJ1-2,TRBD1
CASSLPLNEQFF,TGTGCCAGCAGTTTACCCCTCAATGAGCAGTTCTTC,-,TRBV28,TRBJ2-1,-
CASSSLGSLYEQYF,TGTGCCAGCAGTTCCCTAGGCAGCCTATACGAGCAGTACTTC,-,TRBV27,TRBJ2-7,-
CSASGLAGRNEQFF,TGCAGTGCTAGTGGCCTAGCGGGGAGGAATGAGCAGTTCTTC,-,TRBV20-1,TRBJ2-1,TRBD2
CASSLDYYNEQFF,TGTGCCAGCAGCCTTGACTACTACAATGAGCAGTTCTTC,-,TRBV3-1/TRBV3-2,TRBJ2-1,-
CAISETGTHEQYF,TGTGCCATCAGTGAGACAGGAACGCACGAGCAGTACTTC,few,TRBV10-3,TRBJ2-7,-
CASSAPGTGFRSGELFF,TGCGCCAGCAGCGCCCCCGGGACAGGATTTCGAAGCGGGGAGCTGTTTTTT,-,TRBV4-1,TRBJ2-2,TRBD1
CASSLYSMYEQFF,TGTGCCAGTAGCCTCTACAGTATGTATGAGCAGTTCTTC,once,TRBV19,TRBJ2-1,-
CAWSGQTNEKLFF,TGTGCCTGGAGTGGACAGACTAATGAAAAACTGTTTTTT,-,TRBV30,TRBJ1-4,-
CASSESGGPTGELFF,TGCGCCAGCAGTGAGTCGGGGGGACCAACCGGGGAGCTGTTTTTT,-,TRBV10-2,TRBJ2-2,-
CASSLHQGQGYNEQFF,TGTGCCAGCAGCCTCCACCAGGGACAGGGGTACAATGAGCAGTTCTTC,-,TRBV9,TRBJ2-1,TRBD1
CASSYRGGVETEAFF,TGTGCCAGCAGCTACCGTGGGGGGGTAGAAACTGAAGCTTTCTTT,-,TRBV3-1/TRBV3-2,TRBJ1-1,-
CASSRGQPSYGYTF,TGCGCCAGCAGCAGGGGACAGCCGTCCTATGGCTACACCTTC,-,TRBV5-1,TRBJ1-2,TRBD1
CASSTSSGEWLQYF,TGTGCCAGTAGTACCTCTAGCGGGGAGTGGTTGCAGTACTTC,once,TRBV19,TRBJ2-7,TRBD2
CASSQGLAGGPGNEQFF,TGTGCCAGCAGCCAGGGACTAGCGGGAGGGCCGGGAAATGAGCAGTTCTTC,-,TRBV3-1/TRBV3-2,TRBJ2-1,TRBD2
CASSEVAGGHGYTF,TGTGCCAGCAGTGAAGTGGCAGGGGGGCATGGCTACACCTTC,-,TRBV6-1,TRBJ1-2,TRBD1
CASSLGGLAGAGEQYF,TGTGCCAGCAGCTTAGGGGGACTAGCGGGAGCTGGCGAGCAGTACTTC,once,TRBV7-2,TRBJ2-7,TRBD2
CSVYRDNYGYTF,TGCAGCGTTTACAGGGATAACTATGGCTACACCTTC,-,TRBV29-1,TRBJ1-2,-
CATAKGPGGDNEQFF,TGTGCCACCGCCAAAGGGCCCGGCGGGGACAATGAGCAGTTCTTC,-,TRBV19,TRBJ2-1,-
CASSPDRGRNEQFF,TGCGCCAGCAGTCCTGACAGGGGGCGGAATGAGCAGTTCTTC,-,TRBV23-1,TRBJ2-1,TRBD1
CASSETGGGPPYEQYF,TGTGCCAGCAGCGAAACGGGGGGTGGACCGCCCTACGAGCAGTACTTC,-,TRBV14,TRBJ2-7,TRBD2
CSAGTGVNEQYF,TGCAGCGCTGGGACAGGGGTAAACGAGCAGTACTTC,-,TRBV29-1,TRBJ2-7,TRBD1
CASRSGTSVETQYF,TGCGCCAGCAGGTCCGGGACTAGCGTGGAGACCCAGTACTTC,-,TRBV5-1,TRBJ2-5,TRBD2
CASSQSPGPTGGEQYF,TGTGCCAGCAGTCAATCGCCCGGGCCCACCGGAGGCGAGCAGTACTTC,once,TRBV7-3,TRBJ2-7,-